The entry below gives a single T cell receptor (beta chain) sequence along with its context. Its antigen is not known. This entry comes from a study of cytomegalovirus exposure and HLA in healthy donors. Primers: 60 Vbeta forward and 13 Jbeta reverse. Sequencing used immunoSEQ multiplex PCR; TCRdb keeps in-frame clones, though not all of them. The table includes more than 140,000 clones, over 60% detected once. The study's findings and limits: Productive status was seen about 90% or about 30% of the time for most TCR beta V segments in an earlier analysis.

The sequence was obtained from a woman aged 30 to 39 in good health and CMV-seropositive. Specimen: PBMCs.

CDR3 amino acids: CASRDSKPYNEQFF. DNA for the CDR3: TGTGCCAGCAGGGACTCGAAACCCTACAATGAGCAGTTCTTC. The rearrangement joins TRBV2 to TRBJ2-1; D is perhaps TRBD2 (5 bases). CDR3 length: 14 amino acids. V lost 6 bases and J lost 2, with 11 bases in between. The germline V gene encodes CDR1 SNHLY and CDR2 FYNNEI.